This T cell receptor (beta chain) was sequenced for a study of vaccination and CD4 T cells after COVID-19 (dated by TCRdb to about 2022). About the investigation overall: In the convalescent cohort there were six males and four females, among whom were two Hispanic individuals, seven Caucasians, two Asians and one multiracial person. In 9 to 11 COVID-19 convalescent patients and several infection-naive healthy vaccine recipients, researchers compared the spike-specific CD4+ TCR repertoire from before mRNA vaccination with the repertoire from after. The time from the second vaccine dose to post-vaccine blood sampling had a median of around 72 days and ranged from roughly 13 to 241 days. Control cultures received a CEFX viral epitope pool as the positive control, an HIV-1 Nef peptide pool as the negative control, or no peptide. Overlapping spike peptide pools from SARS-CoV-2 and from the common cold coronaviruses HCoV-NL63, HCoV-OC43 and HCoV-229E were used as culture stimuli. Post-COVID blood samples were collected from convalescent patients a median of around 96 days after diagnosis, with a range of about 30 to 180 days. Each participant got two doses of either the Pfizer-BioNTech BNT162b2 vaccine (n=8) or the Moderna mRNA-1273 vaccine (n=2).

The sample's treatment or condition label, decoded: approximately nine-day PBMC culture with coronavirus spike peptide pools or control peptides (ViraFEST assay). The study used the ViraFEST assay, which expanded antigen-specific T cells with peptide pools and then identified expanded clonotypes by TCR sequencing. The absence of prior SARS-CoV-2 infection in healthy vaccine recipients was confirmed by negative nucleocapsid antibody tests before and after vaccination. Each well held approximately 2 million PBMCs cultured in IMDM containing around 5% human AB serum and approximately 9.8 IU/ml IL-2, with about 9.1 ug/ml peptide pools added. Half of the culture medium was replaced with fresh IL-2-containing medium on days 3 and 7. After 10 days of culture, CD4+ T cells were isolated by negative selection with the EasySep CD4+ T cell isolation kit. Ficoll-Paque Plus gradient centrifugation was used to isolate PBMCs from whole blood, and the isolated PBMCs were then either used fresh or cryopreserved at -140C. Each culture condition was generally run in triplicate wells.

About this clonotype: There is no known antigen for this receptor. One base away there is no much larger clone; base qualities are not given.

The paper's findings and limits, for the study overall: Among convalescent patients, a median about 87% of the SARS-CoV-2-reactive clones seen after vaccination appeared only after vaccination, which suggests priming specific to the vaccine. The study included relatively few convalescent patients and did not analyze early timepoints after natural infection. The median number of SARS-CoV-2-reactive clonotypes rose from 21 after infection to a few dozen after vaccination, but the change was not significant. In convalescent patients, nearly all vaccine-specific clones (304 of 307) were found to be mono-reactive for SARS-CoV-2 spike rather than cross-reactive with common cold coronaviruses.

The library came from PCR. TCR sequencing of DNA from cultured CD4+ T cells used the Oncomine TCR Beta short-read assay at the Johns Hopkins FTIC core. The QIAamp micro DNA kit was used to extract genomic DNA from the cultured CD4+ T cells. Oncomine TCR Beta libraries made from cultured CD4+ T cells were pooled using unique dual indexes and sequenced on an Illumina iSeq 100. The paper's data handling went like this. Non-productive sequences were filtered out, and CDR3s that did not start with C, did not end with F or W, or were shorter than 7 amino acids were discarded. Antigen-specific clonotypes were identified using the MANAFEST web application through comparison of peptide-stimulated wells with reference and other culture wells. Positive clones required FDR below 0.05, an odds ratio above 5, and productive frequency above 0.1% in at least two of three replicate wells. A clonotype was classed as cross-reactive if the clonotype showed significant expansion both in SARS-CoV-2 spike wells and in at least one common cold coronavirus spike condition. Using R version 3.6.1, CDR3 homology was evaluated through Levenshtein distances (stringdist) along with unrooted phylogenetic trees (ape). The public reads were reprocessed in TCRdb via fastp at Q25 and MiXCR, keeping in-frame beta chains. Every entry covers one CDR3 protein and lists the most common genes and DNA from its rows. These V and J calls are TCRdb output, not the study's own analysis. In all, the sample holds about 26,000 distinct CDR3 sequences, and around 50% of those were seen once. Approximately 28% of the sample is in the top ten clones.

Sample: CD4+ T cells from blood, cultured in vitro, taken before SARS-CoV-2 vaccination. This TCR was sampled from a human donor who received a COVID-19 vaccine.

The bases are TGTGCCAGCAGCTTAGAACGGCAGCTCAGGGAGGGAGAAGAGACCCAGTACTTC. Its protein product is CASSLERQLREGEETQYF. The sequence links TRBV7-9 to TRBJ2-5, and 7 junctional nucleotides match TRBD2. The CDR3 numbers 18 residues from cysteine through phenylalanine. The sequence is cut down to CDR3 DNA, 54 bases in frame from base 1. The germline V gene (reference sequence) specifies SEHNR as CDR1 and FQNEAQ as CDR2. V is trimmed back by 1 base and J by 3 bases, and the junction contains 14 bases that no gene match accounts for.